This paragraph covers one TCR beta chain sequence. This entry comes from a study of Tregs in tolerant kidney transplant recipients. Study-wide context: Recipients received nonmyeloablative bone marrow transplants from related graft donors, with transient mixed chimerism.

V was trimmed by 4 bases and J by 0 bases, leaving 8 bases between them. The CDR3 extends over 15 amino acids. Germline V gene sequence: CDR1 SGHTS, CDR2 YDEGEE. Only in-frame clones appear in the TCRdb table, and some are missing; sequencing was by immunoSEQ multiplex PCR. The data contain 110,000 or so clones, roughly 89% of them singletons. The chain joins TRBV5-8 to TRBJ2-6; unclear D gene. The input for sequencing was CD4+ T cells from blood, taken before the transplant. The sequence was collected from a human donor who received a combined kidney and bone marrow transplant. CDR3 region: CASSPRVSGANVLTF. The CDR3 DNA follows: TGTGCCAGCAGCCCCCGAGTCTCTGGGGCCAACGTCCTGACTTTC. The full variable domain, its missing parts supplied by reference TRBV5-8 and TRBJ2-6, is EAGVTQSPTHLIKTRGQQATLRCSPISGHTSVYWYQQALGLGLQFLLWYDEGEERNRGNFPPRFSGRQFPNYSSELNVNALELEDSALYLCASSPRVSGANVLTFGAGSRLTVL.